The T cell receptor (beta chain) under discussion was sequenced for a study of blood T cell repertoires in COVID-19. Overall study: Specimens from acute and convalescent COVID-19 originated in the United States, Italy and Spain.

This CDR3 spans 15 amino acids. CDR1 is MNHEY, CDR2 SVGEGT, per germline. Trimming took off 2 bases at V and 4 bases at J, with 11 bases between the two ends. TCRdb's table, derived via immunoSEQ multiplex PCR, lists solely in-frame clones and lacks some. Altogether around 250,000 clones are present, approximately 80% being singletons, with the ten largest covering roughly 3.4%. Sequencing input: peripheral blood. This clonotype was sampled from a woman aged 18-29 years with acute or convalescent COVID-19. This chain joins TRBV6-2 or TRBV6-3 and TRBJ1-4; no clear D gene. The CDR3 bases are TGTGCCAGCAGTTACCCAAGGGAGGATAATGAAAAACTGTTTTTT. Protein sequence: CASSYPREDNEKLFF.